One and the same sample provided the 8 T cell receptor beta chains below, sequenced in a study of T-cell reconstitution after alpha-beta-depleted transplantation in children. Unique molecular identifiers featured in how the TCRbeta library was prepared. TCRdb reprocessed the PCR reads with MiXCR, giving one entry per CDR3 protein. The profile shows 120,000 to 150,000 distinct CDR3 sequences, around 10% of them singletons. This sample comprised PBMCs, mostly from graft donor cells, obtained 180 days after TCRalphabeta/CD19-depleted stem cell transplant. These receptors all stem from a female patient aged 2-15 years who had a stem cell transplant for congenital amegakaryocytic thrombocytopenia, so the T cells may come from the graft donor.

This clonotype was detected ten times or more. This chain links TRBV7-2 with TRBJ2-7; D may be TRBD2 (5 bases). V was shortened by 1 base and J by 3 bases, with 10 bases between the two germline ends. Germline assignment: CDR1 SGHTA and CDR2 FQGNSA. The CDR3 is 14 residues long. This CDR3 is CASSLGGTSYEQYF. CDR3 nucleotides: TGTGCCAGCAGCTTAGGGGGAACTAGCTACGAGCAGTACTTC.

J is TRBJ2-7 and V is TRBV30, with 10 bases matching TRBD1. V trimming: 4 bases; J trimming: 2 bases; junction bases outside the gene matches: 20. From germline, CDR1 is GTSNPN and CDR2 SVGIG (reference sequence). The CDR3 has 19 residues. DNA of the CDR3: TGTGCCTGGAACAAATTCAAGACCGGGACAGGGGTCGAACCCTACGAGCAGTACTTC. It encodes CAWNKFKTGTGVEPYEQYF.

This clonotype has at least ten counts. The V and J genes are TRBV6-6 and TRBJ2-1, with no clear D. V dropped 0 bases and J dropped 6 bases, with 6 bases sitting between them. Germline V gives CDR1 MNHNY, CDR2 SVGAGI (reference sequence). The CDR3 is 13 residues long. CDR3: CASSYSNGNEQFF. CDR3 DNA: TGTGCCAGCAGTTACTCGAACGGCAATGAGCAGTTCTTC.

V usage is TRBV28 and J usage is TRBJ1-5; D remains unclear. This CDR3 is 12 amino acids long. The germline V and J ends were trimmed by 5 bases and 6 bases, with 8 bases remaining between them. Germline CDR1 and CDR2: MDHEN and SYDVKM. The CDR3: CASSPPPQPQHF. In nucleotides, the CDR3 is TGTGCCAGCAGTCCCCCTCCTCAGCCCCAGCATTTT.

There are many counts of this clonotype. This sequence joins TRBV5-1 and TRBJ1-1; 8 nucleotides match TRBD1. V trimming: 4 bases; J trimming: 0 bases; junction bases outside the gene matches: 5. Germline CDR1 reads SGHRS; CDR2 reads YFSETQ. The CDR3 has 15 amino acids. The chain's CDR3 is CASSTDRGMNTEAFF. In nucleotides, the CDR3 is TGCGCCAGCAGCACCGACAGGGGTATGAACACTGAAGCTTTCTTT.

This clonotype was picked up a small number of times. CDR3 protein: CASSLKLGGNTEAFF. The CDR3 region has the DNA TGTGCCAGCAGTTTAAAATTAGGGGGGAACACTGAAGCTTTCTTT. The chain employs TRBV12-3 or TRBV12-4 and TRBJ1-1, with a tentative D call TRBD1 (6 bases). This CDR3 region has 15 residues. The V end lost 2 bases, the J end lost 1 base, and 11 bases lay between the germline ends.

This clonotype came up many times. The CDR3 DNA follows: TGCGCCAGCAGTGAGCTCTCGGGCTATGGCTACACCTTC. Translating gives CASSELSGYGYTF. The chain combines TRBV10-2 with TRBJ1-2; D unclear. The CDR3 consists of 13 residues. The V and J ends lost 2 bases and 4 bases respectively, with 8 bases between them. Germline-derived CDR1 and CDR2 are WSHSY and SAAADI.

This clonotype was seen a few times. The chain links TRBV18 to TRBJ2-4, with 7 positions matching TRBD2. Germline values: CDR1 KGHSH, CDR2 LQKENI. The CDR3 extends over 12 amino acids. The junction had 1 base not matched to a gene; V was cut back by 3 bases and J by 8 bases. The CDR3 loop reads CASSPAGDIQYF. For the CDR3, the DNA is TGTGCCAGCTCACCGGCGGGGGACATTCAGTACTTC.